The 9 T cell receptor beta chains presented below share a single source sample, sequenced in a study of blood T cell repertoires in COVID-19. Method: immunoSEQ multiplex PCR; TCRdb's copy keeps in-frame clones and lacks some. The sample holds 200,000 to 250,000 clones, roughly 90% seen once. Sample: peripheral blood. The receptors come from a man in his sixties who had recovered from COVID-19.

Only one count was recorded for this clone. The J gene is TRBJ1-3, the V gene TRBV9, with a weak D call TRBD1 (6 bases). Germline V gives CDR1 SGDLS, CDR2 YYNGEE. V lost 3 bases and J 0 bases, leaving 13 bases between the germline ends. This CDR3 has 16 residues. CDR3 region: CASSAGGRGSGNTIYF. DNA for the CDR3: TGTGCCAGCAGCGCCGGCGGCAGGGGCTCTGGAAACACCATATATTTT.

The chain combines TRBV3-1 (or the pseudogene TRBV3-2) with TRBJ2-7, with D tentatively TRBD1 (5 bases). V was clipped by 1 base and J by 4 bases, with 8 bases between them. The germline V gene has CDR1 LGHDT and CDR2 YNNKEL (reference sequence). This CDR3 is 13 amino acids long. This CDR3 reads CASSQGGRYEQYF. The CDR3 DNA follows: TGTGCCAGCAGCCAAGGGGGCAGGTACGAGCAGTACTTC.

The CDR3 region is CASSWGDENTIYF. For the CDR3, the DNA is TGCGCCAGCAGCTGGGGGGATGAAAACACCATATATTTT. The chain is built from TRBV5-1 and TRBJ1-3, with D possibly TRBD1 on 5 matching bases. The CDR3 has 13 amino acids. Germline CDR1 and CDR2: SGHRS and YFSETQ. Trimming left V 3 bases short and J 6 bases short, with 10 bases between.

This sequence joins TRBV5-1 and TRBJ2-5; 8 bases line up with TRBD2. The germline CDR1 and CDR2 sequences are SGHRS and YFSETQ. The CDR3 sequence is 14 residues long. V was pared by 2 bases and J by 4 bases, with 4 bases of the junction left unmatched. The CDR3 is CASSFGGGGETQYF. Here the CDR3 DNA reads TGCGCCAGCAGCTTCGGGGGGGGCGGAGAGACCCAGTACTTC.

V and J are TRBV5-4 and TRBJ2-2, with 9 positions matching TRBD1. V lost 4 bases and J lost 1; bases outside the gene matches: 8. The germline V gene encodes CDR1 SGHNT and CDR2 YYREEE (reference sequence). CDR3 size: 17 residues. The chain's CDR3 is CASSPQQGAGNTGELFF. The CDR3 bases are TGTGCCAGCAGCCCTCAACAGGGGGCAGGGAACACCGGGGAGCTGTTTTTT.

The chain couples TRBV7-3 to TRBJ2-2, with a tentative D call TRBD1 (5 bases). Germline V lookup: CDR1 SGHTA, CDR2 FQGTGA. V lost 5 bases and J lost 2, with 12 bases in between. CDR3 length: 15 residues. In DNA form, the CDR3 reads TGTGCCAGCAGCCCAAGGGGTGTAAACACCGGGGAGCTGTTTTTT. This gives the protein CASSPRGVNTGELFF.

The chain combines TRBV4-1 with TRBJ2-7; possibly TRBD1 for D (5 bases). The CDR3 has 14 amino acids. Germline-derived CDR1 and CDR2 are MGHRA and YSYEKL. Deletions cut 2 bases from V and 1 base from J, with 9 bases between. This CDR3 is CASSQKDKSYEQYF. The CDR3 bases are TGCGCCAGCAGCCAAAAGGACAAATCCTACGAGCAGTACTTC.

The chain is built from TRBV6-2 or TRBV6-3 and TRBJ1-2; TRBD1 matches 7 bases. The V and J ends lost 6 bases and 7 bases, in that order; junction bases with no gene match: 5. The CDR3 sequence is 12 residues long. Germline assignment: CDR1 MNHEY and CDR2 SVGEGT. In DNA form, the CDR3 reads TGTGCCAGCAGCCTAGACAGGGTTGGCTACACCTTC. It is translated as CASSLDRVGYTF.

The CDR3 bases are TGTGCCAGCAGTGAAGCCCGGGGACTAGCGGGAGTGGGGTCCTACGAGCAGTACTTC. Translation gives CASSEARGLAGVGSYEQYF. The chain links TRBV2 to TRBJ2-7, with 14 bases lining up with TRBD2. The length of the CDR3 is 19 residues. The V and J ends lost 0 bases and 1 base, in that order; junction bases with no gene match: 8. CDR1 is SNHLY and CDR2 is FYNNEI in the germline V gene.